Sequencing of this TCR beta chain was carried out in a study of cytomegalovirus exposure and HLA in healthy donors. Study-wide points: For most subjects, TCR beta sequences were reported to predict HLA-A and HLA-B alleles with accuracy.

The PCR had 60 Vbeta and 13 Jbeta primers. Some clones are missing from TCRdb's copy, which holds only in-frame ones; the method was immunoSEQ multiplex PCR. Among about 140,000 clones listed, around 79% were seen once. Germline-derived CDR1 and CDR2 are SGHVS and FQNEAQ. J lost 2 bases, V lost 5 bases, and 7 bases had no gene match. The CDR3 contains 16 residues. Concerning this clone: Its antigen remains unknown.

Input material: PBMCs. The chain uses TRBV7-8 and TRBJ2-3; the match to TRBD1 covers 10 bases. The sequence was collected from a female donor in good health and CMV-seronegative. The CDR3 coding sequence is TGTGCCAGCAGCCCGACAGGGGGCGCCGTCACAGATACGCAGTATTTT. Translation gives CASSPTGGAVTDTQYF.